The rows below give T cell receptor beta chains drawn from one sample of a study of blood T cell repertoires in COVID-19. Using immunoSEQ multiplex PCR, the repertoire was profiled, and TCRdb retains in-frame clones only, with some absent. The sample contains over 350,000 clones, approximately 90% of which appear only once. Sample: PBMCs or T cells enriched from blood (not recorded which). All receptors derive from a young woman with acute COVID-19. The CDR3 runs from the conserved cysteine through the conserved F or W. The D gene is left open where the match is weak. The size entry is marked missing in some rows and otherwise reads once, few, many or a size class.

clone size	J gene	V gene	D gene	CDR3 DNA	CDR3 protein
few	TRBJ1-1	TRBV2	NA	TGTGCCAGCAGTGAGGAGACTGAAGCTTTCTTT	CASSEETEAFF
NA	TRBJ2-5	TRBV7-8	NA	TGTGCCAGCAGCAAGTCCGGGACACAAGAGACCCAGTACTTC	CASSKSGTQETQYF
NA	TRBJ2-7	TRBV5-1	TRBD1	TGCGCCAGCAGATCGGACAGGGACTTTAGGGAGCAGTACTTC	CASRSDRDFREQYF
NA	TRBJ2-1	TRBV2	TRBD2	TGTGCCAGCAGTCCGAAAGCGGGGCGGGGTAATGAGCAGTTCTTC	CASSPKAGRGNEQFF
NA	TRBJ1-2	TRBV3-1/TRBV3-2	NA	TGTGCCAGCAGCCAACCGACAGGAGGCTATGGCTACACCTTC	CASSQPTGGYGYTF
NA	TRBJ1-2	TRBV7-9	NA	TGTGCCAGCAGCTTAGGAGTAGGGGCCAACTATGGCTACACCTTC	CASSLGVGANYGYTF
NA	TRBJ1-3	TRBV12-3/TRBV12-4	NA	TGTGCCAGCAGTTTCGTTGGAAACACCATATATTTT	CASSFVGNTIYF
NA	TRBJ2-1	TRBV6-2/TRBV6-3	NA	TGTGCCAGCAGCGGCGATGGGGCAATCCCGCTCTTC	CASSGDGAIPLF
NA	TRBJ2-1	TRBV3-1/TRBV3-2	TRBD1	TGTGCCAGCAGCCAGGGACAGGGGACATACAATGAGCAGTTCTTC	CASSQGQGTYNEQFF
NA	TRBJ1-3	TRBV4-3	NA	TGCGCCAGCAGCCAAGAACAGGCTTTCTCTGGAAACACCATATATTTT	CASSQEQAFSGNTIYF
NA	TRBJ1-2	TRBV6-5	NA	TGTGCCAGCAGTTGGGACGGGGGGGGCTATGGCTACACCTTC	CASSWDGGGYGYTF
NA	TRBJ2-7	TRBV27	TRBD2	TGTGCCAGCAGTTTAGCGGGAGGGTACGAGCAGTACTTC	CASSLAGGYEQYF
NA	TRBJ1-3	TRBV6-4	NA	TGTGCCAGCAGTGATATCACCATATATTTT	CASSDITIYF
NA	TRBJ1-4	TRBV28	NA	TGTGCCAGCAGTTTATTAGTCGGGTCCGGTGAAAAACTGTTTTTT	CASSLLVGSGEKLFF
once	TRBJ1-1	TRBV4-3	TRBD1	TGCGCCAGCAGCCAAGATGGACAGGGGCTGAACACTGAAGCTTTCTTT	CASSQDGQGLNTEAFF
NA	TRBJ2-1	TRBV7-8	NA	TGTGCCAGCAGCTTAGCGGGCGGGGTTTACAATGAGCAGTTCTTC	CASSLAGGVYNEQFF
NA	TRBJ2-7	TRBV11-2	NA	TGTGCCAGCAGCTCAAGCGGTCTAGCCTCCTACGAGCAGTACTTC	CASSSSGLASYEQYF
NA	TRBJ1-2	TRBV9	TRBD1	TGTGCCAGCAGCGCCAACAGGGGTGGCTACACCTTC	CASSANRGGYTF
NA	TRBJ1-6	TRBV9	NA	TGTGCCAGCAGCGTATATACGGATAATTCACCCCTCCACTTT	CASSVYTDNSPLHF
NA	TRBJ2-1	TRBV6-5	NA	TGTGCCAGCAGCTCCGGCGGAGCCTCCTACAATGAGCAGTTCTTC	CASSSGGASYNEQFF
NA	TRBJ2-7	TRBV28	NA	TGTGCCAGCAGTTTAATCGGTTACGAGCAGTACTTC	CASSLIGYEQYF
NA	TRBJ1-3	TRBV7-6	NA	TGTGCCAGCAGCTTAGCTAGGGGCTCTGGAAACACCATATATTTT	CASSLARGSGNTIYF
NA	TRBJ1-1	TRBV28	NA	TGTGCCAGCAGAGGTTGGGGTGGTAATCCCCGGGGGACTGAAGCTTTCTTT	CASRGWGGNPRGTEAFF
once	TRBJ2-2	TRBV30	TRBD1	TGTGCCTCGACAGGGAAGGAGACCGGGGAGCTGTTTTTT	CASTGKETGELFF
once	TRBJ1-1	TRBV7-6	NA	TGTGCCAGCAGCCCGGACGGGATGGAGGAGGCTTTCTTT	CASSPDGMEEAFF
few	TRBJ1-2	TRBV10-3	TRBD1	TGTGCCATCAGTGGGGGACAGCCTAACTATGGCTACACCTTC	CAISGGQPNYGYTF
NA	TRBJ1-3	TRBV6-1	NA	TGTGCCAGCAGTGAAGCTCAGGGAATAACTGGAAACACCATATATTTT	CASSEAQGITGNTIYF
NA	TRBJ1-2	TRBV6-6	NA	TGTGCCAGCAGACCGGCCGGGAACTATGGCTACACCTTC	CASRPAGNYGYTF
NA	TRBJ1-2	TRBV7-6	NA	TGTGCCAGCAGCTTTACAGGAGACTATGGCTACACCTTC	CASSFTGDYGYTF